Below, 24 T cell receptor beta chains from the same sample are listed, as sequenced in a study of early T cells in non-severe SARS-CoV-2 infection. MiXCR, run by TCRdb on the 5' RACE reads, gives a single entry per CDR3 protein. The repertoire holds tens of thousands of distinct CDR3 sequences, roughly 15% seen once, with 5% to 7% in the top ten. The sequenced material came from whole blood. These receptors all stem from an adult who was a healthcare worker with PCR-confirmed SARS-CoV-2 infection or an uninfected control (not recorded which).

The genes are TRBV28 and TRBJ1-6, with D perhaps TRBD1 (5 bases). The CDR3 has 12 residues. The V gene lost 5 bases and the J gene lost 15 bases, with 14 bases spanning the gap. CDR1 is MDHEN and CDR2 is SYDVKM in the germline V gene. The CDR3 DNA sequence: TGTGCCAGCAGTCGGAGAGGAGGGGTCCTCCACTTT. Amino acids: CASSRRGGVLHF.

The chain combines TRBV5-1 with TRBJ2-2; 8 bases match TRBD2. The CDR3 totals 16 residues. Per germline, CDR1 SGHRS and CDR2 YFSETQ. With V trimmed by 4 bases and J by 2 bases, 7 bases remained unmatched. This CDR3 reads CASSPTSGVNTGELFF. The CDR3 region has the DNA TGCGCCAGCAGCCCTACTAGCGGCGTTAACACCGGGGAGCTGTTTTTT.

This clonotype was seen only a few times. The chain employs TRBV12-3 or TRBV12-4 and TRBJ2-5, with 8 positions matching TRBD2. This CDR3 has 16 amino acids. After removal of 3 bases from V and 3 bases from J, the junction contained 9 bases not matched to a gene. CDR3 region: CASSFVRGGSEETQYF. In DNA, the CDR3 is TGTGCCAGCAGTTTTGTTCGCGGGGGGTCCGAAGAGACCCAGTACTTC.

This clonotype was seen more than once but under ten times. The rearrangement uses TRBV27 and TRBJ1-1; maybe TRBD1 (5 bases). The germline gives CDR1 MNHEY, CDR2 SMNVEV (reference sequence). Between the trimmed V and J ends, which lost 1 base and 8 bases, there was a span of 8 bases. The CDR3 has 12 residues. The CDR3 reads CASSLLGREAFF. The CDR3 DNA is TGTGCCAGCAGTTTATTGGGGCGAGAAGCTTTCTTT.

V and J are TRBV6-1 and TRBJ1-1, with no clear D. CDR3 size: 13 residues. Per the germline V gene, CDR1 is MNHNS and CDR2 is SASEGT. Trimming pared 7 bases from V and 1 base from J, leaving 10 bases between. Written as DNA, the CDR3 is TGTGCCAGCAACGGCAGAGCGAACACTGAAGCTTTCTTT. This encodes CASNGRANTEAFF.

This sequence joins TRBV7-8 and TRBJ1-4; D uncertain. Germline lookup yields CDR1 SGHVS and CDR2 FQNEAQ. V lost 0 bases to trimming and J lost 0 bases, with 11 bases between them. The CDR3 runs 17 residues. The CDR3, as DNA: TGTGCCAGCAGCTTAGCGCGAATAAGTCCAACTAATGAAAAACTGTTTTTT. It specifies CASSLARISPTNEKLFF.

This clonotype appeared many times. The chain recombines TRBV11-2 with TRBJ2-1, with unresolved D. This CDR3 contains 17 residues. The V and J ends lost 5 bases and 0 bases respectively, with 17 bases between them. The germline V gene encodes CDR1 SGHAT and CDR2 FQNNGV. The DNA for the CDR3 is TGTGCCAGCAGCCACCCTGGTCCGGGTAGCTCCTACAATGAGCAGTTCTTC. Its protein is CASSHPGPGSSYNEQFF.

J is TRBJ2-3 and V is TRBV18, with TRBD1 matching 7 bases. Germline V gene lookup returns CDR1 KGHSH and CDR2 LQKENI. The CDR3 covers 17 residues. With V trimmed by 0 bases and J by 5 bases, 11 bases remained unmatched. The CDR3: CASSPPVTGRVIDTQYF. Here the CDR3 DNA reads TGTGCCAGCTCACCACCTGTGACAGGGAGAGTGATAGATACGCAGTATTTT.

A few counts support this clonotype. The CDR3 protein is CSVSTGQSEAFF. The DNA for the CDR3 is TGCAGCGTCTCGACAGGGCAAAGTGAAGCTTTCTTT. The chain employs TRBV29-1 and TRBJ1-1, with 7 bases identical to TRBD1. Germline V gives CDR1 SQVTM, CDR2 ANQGSEA. There are 12 residues in the CDR3. The V gene end was trimmed by 6 bases and the J gene end by 7 bases; junction bases not matched to a gene: 8.

This clonotype was observed at least ten times. This chain connects TRBV11-2 to TRBJ2-1; 9 nucleotides agree with TRBD2. With V trimmed by 4 bases and J by 7 bases, 8 bases remained unmatched. The CDR3 runs to 15 residues. Germline V gene lookup returns CDR1 SGHAT and CDR2 FQNNGV. CDR3 coding DNA: TGTGCCAGCAGCTCACTAAGAGCGGGGGGTAATGAGCAGTTCTTC. This encodes CASSSLRAGGNEQFF.

This clonotype occurred a few times. The chain recombines TRBV4-2 with TRBJ2-2; D might be TRBD1 or TRBD2, each matching 5 bases. V was cut by 0 bases and J by 4 bases, with 9 bases left in between. Germline assignment: CDR1 LGHNA and CDR2 YNFKEQ. This CDR3 has 15 residues. DNA of the CDR3: TGTGCCAGCAGCCAAGATAGAGGGGCCACCGGGGAGCTGTTTTTT. It codes for CASSQDRGATGELFF.

The CDR3 region is CASSQGGYTF. In DNA, the CDR3 is TGTGCCAGCAGTCAAGGAGGCTACACCTTC. V is TRBV25-1 and J is TRBJ1-2; unclear D gene. The germline V gene encodes CDR1 MGHDK and CDR2 SYGVNS. This CDR3 has 10 amino acids. Trimming cost V 5 bases and J 8 bases, with 6 bases left between them.

There are a few counts of this clonotype. The rearrangement joins TRBV28 to TRBJ1-2; 8 bases line up with TRBD1. J lost 4 bases, V lost 8 bases, and 6 bases had no gene match. The germline CDR1 and CDR2 sequences are MDHEN and SYDVKM. This CDR3 has 13 amino acids. This CDR3 is CASEGDRLYGYTF. The CDR3 DNA is TGTGCCAGCGAGGGGGACAGGCTCTATGGCTACACCTTC.

This clonotype was found a few times. The rearrangement joins TRBV29-1 to TRBJ2-3, with TRBD1 matching 8 bases. Germline-derived CDR1 and CDR2 are SQVTM and ANQGSEA. V was clipped by 6 bases and J by 5 bases; unmatched bases: 7. The CDR3 loop spans 13 amino acids. The CDR3 sequence: CSVGQGARDTQYF. For the CDR3, the DNA is TGCAGCGTGGGCCAGGGGGCTAGAGATACGCAGTATTTT.

This clonotype was seen more than once but under ten times. This sequence joins TRBV7-6 and TRBJ2-1, with 7 bases that match TRBD2. Germline V gives CDR1 SGHVS, CDR2 FNYEAQ. V shed 3 bases, J shed 2 bases, and the junction held 4 bases outside the gene matches. The CDR3 spans 15 residues. The CDR3 DNA reads as TGTGCCAGCAGCTTGGAGGGACTACCCTACAATGAGCAGTTCTTC. It is translated as CASSLEGLPYNEQFF.

The chain links TRBV11-2 to TRBJ2-1, with 9 bases matching TRBD1. V trimming: 4 bases; J trimming: 6 bases; junction bases outside the gene matches: 13. The germline V gene has CDR1 SGHAT and CDR2 FQNNGV. The length of the CDR3 is 17 residues. CDR3 DNA sequence: TGTGCCAGCAGCTCTGGTTTCTCTGGGACAGGGCCCAATGAGCAGTTCTTC. Its protein product is CASSSGFSGTGPNEQFF.

This clonotype was seen only a few times. The V and J genes are TRBV29-1 and TRBJ2-7; 9 nucleotides line up with TRBD1. V dropped 6 bases and J dropped 3; count of bases not matched to a gene: 9. Looked up from germline, CDR1 is SQVTM and CDR2 is ANQGSEA. CDR3 length: 14 amino acids. The CDR3 loop is CSVQGGTGFYEQYF. The DNA for the CDR3 is TGCAGCGTCCAAGGCGGGACAGGGTTCTACGAGCAGTACTTC.

A few counts support this clonotype. The V and J genes are TRBV6-6 and TRBJ2-7; 8 positions agree with TRBD1. The CDR3 loop spans 16 amino acids. V was pared by 1 base and J by 4 bases, with 9 bases of the junction left unmatched. Germline assignment: CDR1 MNHNY and CDR2 SVGAGI (reference sequence). The DNA of the CDR3 is TGTGCCAGCAGTTACTTAAGGACAGGGAAATCGTACGAGCAGTACTTC. It encodes CASSYLRTGKSYEQYF.

This clonotype appeared a few times. The CDR3 DNA reads TGTGCCAGCGTTGAAATCGCGGGGGCTAACTATGGCTACACCTTC. It yields the protein CASVEIAGANYGYTF. The chain joins TRBV28 to TRBJ1-2, with D maybe TRBD1 (5 bases). Trimming removed 8 bases at V and 0 bases at J, with 16 bases between. From germline, CDR1 is MDHEN and CDR2 SYDVKM. This CDR3 comprises 15 residues.

Only a few counts were recorded for this clonotype. The rearrangement uses TRBV4-2 and TRBJ2-6; D remains ambiguous. V shed 4 bases and J shed 0 bases, with 7 bases lying between them. Germline CDR1 reads LGHNA; CDR2 reads YNFKEQ. The CDR3 is 15 residues long. The DNA for the CDR3 is TGTGCCAGCAGCCCTAGGGACTCTGGGGCCAACGTCCTGACTTTC. Amino acids: CASSPRDSGANVLTF.

The rearrangement joins TRBV12-3 or TRBV12-4 to TRBJ2-1; tentatively, D is TRBD1 or TRBD2 (6 bases each). CDR3 size: 14 residues. Trimming removed 6 bases at V and 9 bases at J, with 18 bases between. This CDR3 is CASSPKGGRVEQFF. Here the CDR3 DNA reads TGTGCCAGCAGCCCCAAGGGGGGCCGTGTTGAGCAGTTCTTC.

The V gene is TRBV4-3, the J gene TRBJ1-2; 7 bases agree with TRBD1. Germline trimming cut 0 bases from V and 7 bases from J; bases unmatched to any gene: 17. Germline V gene lookup returns CDR1 LGHNA and CDR2 YSLEER. The CDR3 length is 18 residues. The DNA of the CDR3 is TGCGCCAGCAGCCAAGATTGGCTACAGGAGACAGGGATTCTTGGCTACACCTTC. Its translation is CASSQDWLQETGILGYTF.

This clonotype was counted ten times or more. The chain links TRBV7-6 to TRBJ1-4; D gene uncertain. The CDR3 has 15 amino acids. Trimming took 1 base from V and 1 from J, leaving 7 bases between them. Germline V gene sequence: CDR1 SGHVS, CDR2 FNYEAQ. The CDR3 DNA sequence: TGTGCCAGCAGCTTAGATCGGAGAACTAATGAAAAACTGTTTTTT. Its translation: CASSLDRRTNEKLFF.

The chain is built from TRBV6-2 or TRBV6-3 and TRBJ1-6, with D uncertain. V dropped 0 bases and J dropped 6 bases, with 9 bases sitting between them. Germline V gene sequence: CDR1 MNHEY, CDR2 SVGEGT. The CDR3 spans 15 residues. CDR3 in DNA: TGTGCCAGCAGTTACTCGATAGACTTTAATTCACCCCTCCACTTT. Translating gives CASSYSIDFNSPLHF.